These 32 T cell receptor beta chains originate from one sample sequenced in a study of shared clonotypes between healthy human individuals. Data came from immunoSEQ multiplex PCR; TCRdb stores just in-frame clones and leaves some out. The data show more than 2,000,000 clones, approximately 93% seen once. Material: naive CD4+ T cells from PBMCs. The subset denotes: CD45RA+ positively selected. These receptors came from a man aged 18-30 years in good health. Some clones in this sample may be carry-over from other donors' samples.

The rearrangement uses TRBV5-1 and TRBJ1-2; the D is unclear. The ends were cut back, 1 base at V and 4 bases at J, with 8 bases in the middle. CDR1 is SGHRS, CDR2 YFSETQ, per germline. CDR3 length: 13 amino acids. The chain's CDR3 is CASSLYASYGYTF. The CDR3 DNA reads TGCGCCAGCAGCTTGTATGCCAGCTATGGCTACACCTTC.

This chain uses TRBV11-3 with TRBJ2-2, with D perhaps TRBD1 (6 bases). The CDR3 contains 14 residues. Trimming pared 6 bases from V and 3 bases from J, leaving 11 bases between. Germline V lookup: CDR1 SGHNT, CDR2 YENEEA. CDR3 amino acids: CASRDSGDTGELFF. DNA for the CDR3: TGTGCCAGCAGAGACTCAGGGGACACCGGGGAGCTGTTTTTT.

There are a few counts of this clone. V and J are TRBV5-8 and TRBJ1-2; tentatively, D is TRBD1 (5 bases). Germline loops: CDR1 SGHTS, CDR2 YDEGEE. The length of the CDR3 is 14 residues. Between the trimmed V and J ends, which lost 5 bases and 8 bases, there was a span of 19 bases. The CDR3 coding sequence is TGTGCCAGCAGATGGGGCCGGTGGCTGGGAGGCTACACCTTC. It specifies CASRWGRWLGGYTF.

For this clone: Other DNA sequences in this specimen translate into the identical CDR3. This chain uses TRBV18 with TRBJ1-1; perhaps TRBD1 as D (6 bases). The CDR3 totals 14 residues. The germline gives CDR1 KGHSH, CDR2 LQKENI. V was trimmed by 5 bases and J by 4 bases, leaving 14 bases between them. In DNA, the CDR3 is TGTGCCAGCTCATCCCAGGGAGGGGGCACTGAAGCTTTCTTT. This sequence encodes CASSSQGGGTEAFF.

This clone was observed once. The gene calls are TRBV5-1 and TRBJ2-1; perhaps TRBD2 as D (5 bases). Germline V gene sequence: CDR1 SGHRS, CDR2 YFSETQ. Trimming removed 1 base at V and 9 bases at J, with 14 bases between. CDR3 length: 14 residues. The CDR3 nucleotides read TGCGCCAGCAGCTTGTCCGGGGTCCATGTTGAGCAGTTCTTC. It codes for CASSLSGVHVEQFF.

V usage is TRBV7-3 and J usage is TRBJ2-2; D not certain. Germline CDR1 reads SGHTA; CDR2 reads FQGTGA. The CDR3 loop spans 16 amino acids. V was trimmed by 4 bases and J by 7 bases, leaving 19 bases between them. The CDR3 nucleotides read TGTGCCAGCAGCTCACCCCCCGGGTCCCCTGTCGGGGAGCTGTTTTTT. Translated, it gives CASSSPPGSPVGELFF.

J is TRBJ2-1 and V is TRBV7-6, with 12 positions matching TRBD2. The CDR3 spans 17 residues. V was pared by 1 base and J by 5 bases, with 6 bases of the junction left unmatched. From germline, CDR1 is SGHVS and CDR2 FNYEAQ. The CDR3 is CASSLVLAGGLHNEQFF. Here the CDR3 DNA reads TGTGCCAGCAGCTTAGTGCTAGCGGGAGGGCTCCACAATGAGCAGTTCTTC.

As for this clone: The same CDR3 also results from other DNA sequences found in this sample. The chain couples TRBV30 to TRBJ1-4, with D possibly being TRBD1 (5 bases). This CDR3 is built from 13 residues. CDR1 is GTSNPN, CDR2 SVGIG, per germline (reference sequence). Trimming removed 2 bases from V and 8 bases from J, with 12 bases in between. The chain's CDR3 is CAWSRQGGEKLFF. The CDR3, as DNA: TGTGCCTGGAGTCGGCAGGGAGGGGAAAAACTGTTTTTT.

There are a few counts of this clone. The V and J genes are TRBV6-5 and TRBJ1-3; unclear D gene. The CDR3 has 15 amino acids. Per the germline V gene, CDR1 is MNHEY and CDR2 is SVGAGI. The V and J ends lost 2 bases and 0 bases respectively, with 8 bases between them. CDR3 sequence: CASSYTQASGNTIYF. CDR3 DNA sequence: TGTGCCAGCAGTTACACACAAGCCTCTGGAAACACCATATATTTT.

V is TRBV28 and J is TRBJ2-1; no firm D call. This CDR3 has 17 residues. The V and J ends lost 3 bases and 1 base respectively, with 16 bases between them. CDR1 is MDHEN, CDR2 SYDVKM, per germline. CDR3 region: CASSFFTGLLSYNEQFF. CDR3 bases: TGTGCCAGCAGTTTTTTTACCGGTCTATTATCCTACAATGAGCAGTTCTTC. Full variable domain (remainder filled in from reference TRBV28 and TRBJ2-1): DVKVTQSSRYLVKRTGEKVFLECVQDMDHENMFWYRQDPGLGLRLIYFSYDVKMKEKGDIPEGYSVSREKKERFSLILESASTNQTSMYLCASSFFTGLLSYNEQFFGPGTRLTVL.

About this clone itself: A read error may account for a junction end that differs from germline. The rearrangement links TRBV19 to TRBJ1-4; D may be TRBD1 (5 bases). CDR1 LNHDA and CDR2 SQIVND come from the germline V gene (reference sequence). CDR3 size: 12 residues. The CDR3 coding sequence is TGTGCCAGTAGTCTTAGGGGAAGGGACCGCGTTTTT. Its protein product is CASSLRGRDRVF.

The chain employs TRBV5-1 and TRBJ2-7; D might be TRBD1 or TRBD2, each matching 5 bases. Trimming took 0 bases from V and 6 from J, leaving 10 bases between them. This CDR3 spans 13 amino acids. Per the germline V gene, CDR1 is SGHRS and CDR2 is YFSETQ. In DNA form, the CDR3 reads TGCGCCAGCAGCTTGGGCGGTGGGGGCGAGCAGTACTTC. Amino acids: CASSLGGGGEQYF.

The rearrangement links TRBV5-1 to TRBJ1-5; weak D call: TRBD1 (5 bases). Trimming stripped 4 bases from V and 5 bases from J, with 13 bases between. Germline CDR1 and CDR2: SGHRS and YFSETQ. The CDR3 length is 14 residues. The CDR3 DNA reads TGCGCCAGCAGCGGGAGTGGGGGAGATCAGCCCCAGCATTTT. Residues: CASSGSGGDQPQHF.

The chain couples TRBV2 to TRBJ2-3; D call uncertain. Germline values: CDR1 SNHLY, CDR2 FYNNEI. CDR3 length: 13 residues. The V end was cut by 6 bases, the J end by 3 bases, with 10 bases between. The CDR3 DNA is TGTGCCAGCAGAGCCACCGAAACAGATACGCAGTATTTT. This codes for CASRATETDTQYF.

The J gene is TRBJ1-1, the V gene TRBV7-9; TRBD1 agrees at 7 bases. V lost 4 bases to trimming and J lost 3 bases; unmatched junction nucleotides: 5. This CDR3 comprises 14 residues. The V gene's germline CDR1 is SEHNR and CDR2 FQNEAQ (reference sequence). The CDR3 DNA reads as TGTGCCAGCAGCTATACAGGGGTTTACACTGAAGCTTTCTTT. It yields the protein CASSYTGVYTEAFF.

This chain joins TRBV6-1 and TRBJ2-3; no clear D. The CDR3 is made up of 15 amino acids. CDR1 MNHNS and CDR2 SASEGT come from the germline V gene. Deletions cut 4 bases from V and 10 bases from J, with 21 bases between. CDR3 coding DNA: TGTGCCAGCAGTGCCCTACAAGGGTCTGAGTCGCCGCAGTATTTT. Translation: CASSALQGSESPQYF.

This chain uses TRBV5-1 with TRBJ2-5; no clear D. Germline lookup yields CDR1 SGHRS and CDR2 YFSETQ. V was shortened by 2 bases and J by 5 bases, with 13 bases between the two germline ends. CDR3 size: 14 residues. The CDR3 DNA sequence: TGCGCCAGCAGCTTTGATCCGGATTCTGAGACCCAGTACTTC. Translated, it gives CASSFDPDSETQYF.

The rearrangement links TRBV4-1 to TRBJ1-2; possibly TRBD1 for D (5 bases). The CDR3 sequence is 16 residues long. From germline, CDR1 is MGHRA and CDR2 YSYEKL. Deletions cut 0 bases from V and 6 bases from J, with 17 bases between. For the CDR3, the DNA is TGCGCCAGCAGCCAAGATTTCAGTCGACAGAGGGATGGCTACACCTTC. Translated, it gives CASSQDFSRQRDGYTF.

This clone was seen once. V gene TRBV28 combines with J gene TRBJ2-7; TRBD2 matches 12 bases. J gave up 6 bases and V 2 bases, and 8 bases lay outside the gene matches. The CDR3 loop spans 16 amino acids. The germline V gene has CDR1 MDHEN and CDR2 SYDVKM. CDR3 nucleotides: TGTGCCAGCAGTTTAACTAGCGGGGGGTATTCTGGCGAGCAGTACTTC. Residues: CASSLTSGGYSGEQYF.

The chain uses TRBV30 and TRBJ1-5, with no clear D. CDR1 and CDR2 from the germline V gene are GTSNPN and SVGIG (reference sequence). The CDR3 is 14 amino acids. The V gene lost 0 bases and the J gene lost 6 bases, with 12 bases spanning the gap. The CDR3 reads CAWSVGGVFQPQHF. In DNA form, the CDR3 reads TGTGCCTGGAGTGTCGGCGGGGTATTTCAGCCCCAGCATTTT. The full variable domain, its missing parts supplied by reference TRBV30 and TRBJ1-5, is SQTIHQWPATLVQPVGSPLSLECTVEGTSNPNLYWYRQAAGRGLQLLFYSVGIGQISSEVPQNLSASRPQDRQFILSSKKLLLSDSGFYLCAWSVGGVFQPQHFGDGTRLSIL.

The J gene is TRBJ2-6, the V gene TRBV6-5; D ambiguous. V was clipped by 6 bases and J by 1 base, with 7 bases between them. The germline V gene encodes CDR1 MNHEY and CDR2 SVGAGI. The CDR3 has 14 amino acids. The CDR3 region is CASSRDSGANVLTF. Written as DNA, the CDR3 is TGTGCCAGCAGCCGAGATTCTGGGGCCAACGTCCTGACTTTC.

This chain uses TRBV27 with TRBJ1-3; D might be TRBD1 (5 bases). The V gene lost 5 bases and the J gene lost 3 bases, with 11 bases spanning the gap. Germline CDR1 MNHEY, CDR2 SMNVEV (reference sequence). This CDR3 region has 14 residues. The CDR3 DNA reads TGTGCCAGCAGTCCCTGGGGGGTTGGAAACACCATATATTTT. Amino acid sequence: CASSPWGVGNTIYF.

The rearrangement joins TRBV28 to TRBJ1-5, with 8 bases lining up with TRBD1. CDR1 MDHEN and CDR2 SYDVKM come from the germline V gene. The CDR3 runs 16 residues. Unmatched junction bases numbered 10, after V lost 2 bases and J lost 7 bases. CDR3: CASSLAPGQGTQPQHF. The CDR3 region has the DNA TGTGCCAGCAGTTTAGCCCCCGGACAGGGAACCCAGCCCCAGCATTTT.

Comment on this clone: The same CDR3 can be traced to other DNA sequences in this sample. This chain joins TRBV27 and TRBJ1-5; D is unclear. Trimming pared 0 bases from V and 0 bases from J, leaving 3 bases between. CDR1 and CDR2 from the germline V gene are MNHEY and SMNVEV (reference sequence). The CDR3 covers 14 residues. The CDR3 region has the DNA TGTGCCAGCAGTTTATCGGGTAGCAATCAGCCCCAGCATTTT. This gives the protein CASSLSGSNQPQHF.

The chain links TRBV5-4 to TRBJ2-5; D remains unclear. The CDR3 is made up of 13 amino acids. V was pared by 0 bases and J by 4 bases, with 7 bases between. Germline loops: CDR1 SGHNT, CDR2 YYREEE (reference sequence). CDR3 DNA: TGTGCCAGCAGCTTGGACGGTTTAGAGACCCAGTACTTC. Translating it yields CASSLDGLETQYF. The complete variable domain, with remaining parts taken from reference TRBV5-4 and TRBJ2-5, reads ETGVTQSPTHLIKTRGQQVTLRCSSQSGHNTVSWYQQALGQGPQFIFQYYREEENGRGNFPPRFSGLQFPNYSSELNVNALELDDSALYLCASSLDGLETQYFGPGTRLLVL.

The chain combines TRBV9 with TRBJ2-5; D is uncertain. V lost 2 bases and J lost 11, with 16 bases in between. The CDR3 length is 13 residues. Germline CDR1 and CDR2: SGDLS and YYNGEE. As DNA, the CDR3 is TGTGCCAGCAGCGTCGACACTTCGGTTACTCAGTACTTC. It is translated as CASSVDTSVTQYF.

CDR3 sequence reads: CASSPGGGRQTGELFF. The CDR3 DNA follows: TGCGCCAGCAGCCCGGGTGGCGGGAGACAGACCGGGGAGCTGTTTTTT. The chain has TRBV5-1 and TRBJ2-2, with 7 bases lining up with TRBD2. The V and J ends lost 4 bases and 5 bases, in that order; junction bases with no gene match: 11. The CDR3 contains 16 residues. The germline CDR1 and CDR2 sequences are SGHRS and YFSETQ.

This chain connects TRBV11-2 to TRBJ1-4; D is undetermined. Germline V gene lookup returns CDR1 SGHAT and CDR2 FQNNGV. The CDR3 is 13 amino acids. With 5 bases removed from V and 7 bases from J, the gap between germline ends came to 11 bases. The CDR3 spells CASSAELGEKLFF. CDR3 bases: TGTGCCAGCAGCGCCGAATTGGGTGAAAAACTGTTTTTT.

This clone was seen once. This chain joins TRBV12-5 and TRBJ2-2; unclear D gene. The CDR3 runs to 17 residues. CDR1 and CDR2 (germline): LGHNT, FRNRAP. Trimming took 0 bases from V and 5 from J, leaving 16 bases between them. The CDR3 is CASGLVVSRPWTGELFF. CDR3 nucleotides: TGTGCTAGTGGTTTGGTTGTCTCCAGGCCCTGGACCGGGGAGCTGTTTTTT.

This chain links TRBV7-2 with TRBJ1-3; no firm D call. Between the trimmed V and J ends, which lost 2 bases and 2 bases, there was a span of 13 bases. This CDR3 spans 16 amino acids. Germline loops: CDR1 SGHTA, CDR2 FQGNSA. Here the CDR3 reads CASSLTGQPPGNTIYF. CDR3 sequence (DNA): TGTGCCAGCAGCTTAACCGGCCAGCCGCCTGGAAACACCATATATTTT.

The gene calls are TRBV11-2 and TRBJ1-5; no firm D call. The germline V gene encodes CDR1 SGHAT and CDR2 FQNNGV. Trimming took 2 bases from V and 10 from J, leaving 15 bases between them. The CDR3 runs 14 residues. CDR3 bases: TGTGCCAGCAGCTTATCCCCCGGTGGGTTTCCCCAGCATTTT. Residues: CASSLSPGGFPQHF.

The chain recombines TRBV18 with TRBJ1-1; TRBD1 agrees at 10 bases. Trimming at V came to 3 bases and at J to 8 bases, leaving 6 bases not matched to a gene. The CDR3 is 14 amino acids. Germline V gene data show CDR1 as KGHSH and CDR2 as LQKENI. This chain's CDR3 is CASSPGTGDSEAFF. In nucleotides, the CDR3 is TGTGCCAGCTCACCTGGGACAGGGGATTCCGAAGCTTTCTTT. The full variable domain, in which reference TRBV18 and TRBJ1-1 provide the parts outside the CDR3, is NAGVMQNPRHLVRRRGQEARLRCSPMKGHSHVYWYRQLPEEGLKFMVYLQKENIIDESGMPKERFSAEFPKEGPSILRIQQVVRGDSAAYFCASSPGTGDSEAFFGQGTRLTVV.